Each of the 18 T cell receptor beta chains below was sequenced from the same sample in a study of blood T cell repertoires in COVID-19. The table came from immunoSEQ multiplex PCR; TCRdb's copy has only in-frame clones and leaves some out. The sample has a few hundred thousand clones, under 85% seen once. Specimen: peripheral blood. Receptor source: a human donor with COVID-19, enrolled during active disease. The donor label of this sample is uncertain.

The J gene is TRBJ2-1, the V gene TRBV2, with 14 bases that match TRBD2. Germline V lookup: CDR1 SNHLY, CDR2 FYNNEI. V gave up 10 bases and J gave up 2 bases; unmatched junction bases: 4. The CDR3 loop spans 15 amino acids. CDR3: CAISTSGRAYNEQFF. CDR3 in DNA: TGTGCCATATCGACTAGCGGGAGGGCCTACAATGAGCAGTTCTTC.

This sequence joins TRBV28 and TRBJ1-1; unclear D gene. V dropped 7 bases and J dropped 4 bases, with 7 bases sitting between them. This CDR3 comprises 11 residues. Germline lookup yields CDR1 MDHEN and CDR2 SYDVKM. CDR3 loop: CASKVGTEAFF. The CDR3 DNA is TGTGCCAGCAAAGTCGGCACTGAAGCTTTCTTT.

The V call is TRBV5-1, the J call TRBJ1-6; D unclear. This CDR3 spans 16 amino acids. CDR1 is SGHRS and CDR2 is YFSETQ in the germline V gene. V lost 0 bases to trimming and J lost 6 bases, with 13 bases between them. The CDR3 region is CASSLDGPDVNSPLHF. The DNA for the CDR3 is TGCGCCAGCAGCTTGGATGGGCCGGATGTTAATTCACCCCTCCACTTT.

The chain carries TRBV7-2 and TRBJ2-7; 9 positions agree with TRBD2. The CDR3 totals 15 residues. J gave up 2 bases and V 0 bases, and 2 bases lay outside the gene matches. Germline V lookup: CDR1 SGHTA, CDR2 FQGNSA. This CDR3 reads CASSLAAGGPYEQYF. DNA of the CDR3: TGTGCCAGCAGCTTAGCGGCGGGAGGGCCCTACGAGCAGTACTTC.

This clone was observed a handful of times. This chain's CDR3 is CASSSGTDTQYF. The CDR3 bases are TGTGCCAGCAGCTCGGGCACAGATACGCAGTATTTT. This sequence joins TRBV3-1 (or the pseudogene TRBV3-2) and TRBJ2-3; D gene ambiguous. The ends were cut back, 5 bases at V and 1 base at J, with 4 bases in the middle. The germline CDR1 and CDR2 sequences are LGHDT and YNNKEL (reference sequence). CDR3 size: 12 residues.

The CDR3 coding sequence is TGTGCCAGCGGCGGGAGTGGTTCGCAAGAGACCCAGTACTTC. Translating it yields CASGGSGSQETQYF. The chain has TRBV7-9 and TRBJ2-5; 7 bases agree with TRBD2. The CDR3 loop spans 14 amino acids. V gave up 8 bases and J gave up 2 bases; unmatched junction bases: 8. The germline V gene encodes CDR1 SEHNR and CDR2 FQNEAQ (reference sequence).

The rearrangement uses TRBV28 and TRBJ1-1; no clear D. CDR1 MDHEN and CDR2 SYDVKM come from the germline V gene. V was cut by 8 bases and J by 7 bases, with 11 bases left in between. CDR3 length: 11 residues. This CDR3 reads CASRYALEAFF. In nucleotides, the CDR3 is TGTGCCAGCCGGTATGCACTTGAAGCTTTCTTT.

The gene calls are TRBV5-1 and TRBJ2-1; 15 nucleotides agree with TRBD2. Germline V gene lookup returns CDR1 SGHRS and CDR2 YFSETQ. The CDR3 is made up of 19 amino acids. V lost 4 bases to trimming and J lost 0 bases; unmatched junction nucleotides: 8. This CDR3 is CASSRGLAGGLGSYNEQFF. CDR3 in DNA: TGCGCCAGCAGCCGAGGACTAGCGGGAGGGCTAGGCTCCTACAATGAGCAGTTCTTC.

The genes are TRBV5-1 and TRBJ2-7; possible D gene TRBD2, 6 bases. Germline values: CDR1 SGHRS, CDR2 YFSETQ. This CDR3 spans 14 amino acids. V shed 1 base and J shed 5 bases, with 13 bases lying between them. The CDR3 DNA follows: TGCGCCAGCAGCTTGTTGACTAGTACGGACGAGCAGTACTTC. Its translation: CASSLLTSTDEQYF. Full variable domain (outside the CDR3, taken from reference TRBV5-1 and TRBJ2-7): KAGVTQTPRYLIKTRGQQVTLSCSPISGHRSVSWYQQTPGQGLQFLFEYFSETQRNKGNFPGRFSGRQFSNSRSEMNVSTLELGDSALYLCASSLLTSTDEQYFGPGTRLTVT.

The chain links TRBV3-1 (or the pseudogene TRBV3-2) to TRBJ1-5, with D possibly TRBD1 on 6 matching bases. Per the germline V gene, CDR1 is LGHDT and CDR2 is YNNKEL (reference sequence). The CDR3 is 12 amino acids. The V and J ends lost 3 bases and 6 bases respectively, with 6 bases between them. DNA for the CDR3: TGTGCCAGCAGCCACAGGGGTCAGCCCCAGCATTTT. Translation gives CASSHRGQPQHF.

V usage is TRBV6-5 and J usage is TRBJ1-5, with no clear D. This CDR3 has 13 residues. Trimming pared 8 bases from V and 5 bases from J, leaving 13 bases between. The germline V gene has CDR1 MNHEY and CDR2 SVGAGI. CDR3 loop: CASADGGDQPQHF. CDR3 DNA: TGTGCCAGCGCAGACGGTGGAGATCAGCCCCAGCATTTT.

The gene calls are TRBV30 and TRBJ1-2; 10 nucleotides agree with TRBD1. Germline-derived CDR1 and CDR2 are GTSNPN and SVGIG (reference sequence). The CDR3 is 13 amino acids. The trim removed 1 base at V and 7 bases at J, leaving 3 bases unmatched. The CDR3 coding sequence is TGTGCCTGGAGTGATGGGACAGGGGTTGGCTACACCTTC. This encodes CAWSDGTGVGYTF.

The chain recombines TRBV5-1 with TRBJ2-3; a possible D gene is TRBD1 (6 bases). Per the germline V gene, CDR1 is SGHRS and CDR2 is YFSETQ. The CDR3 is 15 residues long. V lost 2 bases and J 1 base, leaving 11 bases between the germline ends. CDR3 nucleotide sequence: TGCGCCAGCAGCTTACGGGACACCCGCACAGATACGCAGTATTTT. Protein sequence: CASSLRDTRTDTQYF.

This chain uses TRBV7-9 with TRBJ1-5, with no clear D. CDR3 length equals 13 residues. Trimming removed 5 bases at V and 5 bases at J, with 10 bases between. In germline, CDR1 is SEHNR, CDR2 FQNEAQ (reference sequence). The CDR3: CASSLEEHQPQHF. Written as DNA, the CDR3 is TGTGCCAGCAGCCTGGAGGAGCATCAGCCCCAGCATTTT.

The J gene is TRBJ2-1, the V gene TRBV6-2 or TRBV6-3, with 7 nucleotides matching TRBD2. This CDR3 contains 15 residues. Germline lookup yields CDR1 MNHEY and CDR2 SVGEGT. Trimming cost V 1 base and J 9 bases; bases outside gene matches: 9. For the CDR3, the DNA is TGTGCCAGCAGTTACTGGGAAGGCGGGAGTTCTGAGCAGTTCTTC. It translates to CASSYWEGGSSEQFF.

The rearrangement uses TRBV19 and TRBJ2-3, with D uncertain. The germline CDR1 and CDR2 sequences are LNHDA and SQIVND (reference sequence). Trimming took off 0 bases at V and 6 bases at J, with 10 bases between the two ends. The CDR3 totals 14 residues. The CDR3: CASSIDDTRDTQYF. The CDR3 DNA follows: TGTGCCAGTAGTATAGATGATACTCGGGATACGCAGTATTTT.

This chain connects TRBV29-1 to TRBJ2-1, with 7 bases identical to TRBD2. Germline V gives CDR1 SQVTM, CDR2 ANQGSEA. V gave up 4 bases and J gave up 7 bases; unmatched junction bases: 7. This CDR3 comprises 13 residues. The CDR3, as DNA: TGCAGCGTTGGGACTAGTAGGTGGAATGAGCAGTTCTTC. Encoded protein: CSVGTSRWNEQFF.

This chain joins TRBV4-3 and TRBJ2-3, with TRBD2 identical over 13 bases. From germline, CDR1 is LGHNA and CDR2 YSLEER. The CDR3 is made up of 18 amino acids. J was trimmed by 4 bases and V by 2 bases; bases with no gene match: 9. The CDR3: CASSQTRTSGSRADTQYF. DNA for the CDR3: TGCGCCAGCAGCCAAACTCGGACTAGCGGGAGTCGGGCAGATACGCAGTATTTT.